Following are 8 T cell receptor beta chains from one sample sequenced in a study of naive and memory T cell subsets. No antigen has been assigned to these receptors. An equimolar mix of two oligonucleotides served as the beta constant-region primer for TRBC1 and TRBC2. Four rounds of PCR amplified the ligated cDNA using nested alpha and beta constant-region primers plus SP2. TCRdb ran MiXCR on the UMI-ligation and nested PCR reads and lists one entry per CDR3 protein. Among roughly 97,000 distinct CDR3 sequences listed, more than 12% were seen once. Study-level findings and limits: Naive repertoires, especially CD8, held a few larger clonotypes, possibly memory cells re-expressing CD45RA.

Sequencing used naive CD8+ T cells from blood. The origin of the receptors is a human donor in good health.

The chain employs TRBV14 and TRBJ1-4; D gene unclear. Trimming took off 4 bases at V and 8 bases at J, with 14 bases between the two ends. Per germline, CDR1 SGHDN and CDR2 FVKESK. The CDR3 is 14 amino acids. The CDR3 region is CASSPLQAGEKLFF. In DNA, the CDR3 is TGTGCCAGCAGCCCGCTGCAGGCGGGGGAAAAACTGTTTTTT.

In this sample, this clonotype turned up many times. V gene TRBV27 combines with J gene TRBJ2-7; D is ambiguous. Germline CDR1 reads MNHEY; CDR2 reads SMNVEV (reference sequence). This CDR3 is 13 amino acids long. V lost 3 bases and J lost 3, with 9 bases in between. The DNA of the CDR3 is TGTGCCAGCAGTTTTTCATGGGGCTACGAGCAGTACTTC. Amino acid sequence: CASSFSWGYEQYF.

This clonotype was seen ten or more times. The chain combines TRBV3-1 with TRBJ2-1; D gene unclear. This CDR3 spans 14 amino acids. Germline V gene sequence: CDR1 LGHDT, CDR2 YNNKEL (reference sequence). V was trimmed by 2 bases and J by 4 bases, leaving 9 bases between them. DNA for the CDR3: TGTGCCAGCAGCCAACTAGAAGTGTACAATGAGCAGTTCTTC. This translates into CASSQLEVYNEQFF.

The V and J genes are TRBV7-9 and TRBJ2-7; 10 nucleotides match TRBD1. In germline, CDR1 is SEHNR, CDR2 FQNEAQ (reference sequence). The CDR3 consists of 15 residues. V shed 4 bases, J shed 4 bases, and the junction held 7 bases outside the gene matches. CDR3 in DNA: TGTGCCAGCAGCTCCCGGGACAGGGGCCCTTACGAGCAGTACTTC. It codes for CASSSRDRGPYEQYF.

This clonotype was recorded a few times. The genes are TRBV12-3 or TRBV12-4 and TRBJ2-3; 8 nucleotides agree with TRBD1. After removal of 1 base from V and 2 bases from J, the junction contained 8 bases not matched to a gene. This CDR3 spans 17 amino acids. CDR3 region: CASSLGDRPGNTDTQYF. The CDR3 DNA follows: TGTGCCAGCAGTTTAGGGGACAGGCCGGGGAACACAGATACGCAGTATTTT.

This chain links TRBV20-1 with TRBJ2-3; 11 nucleotides line up with TRBD2. With 4 bases clipped from V and 2 bases from J, the junction kept 5 bases outside the gene matches. CDR1 is DFQATT and CDR2 is SNEGSKA in the germline V gene (reference sequence). The CDR3 covers 15 residues. The CDR3 loop is CSAIIAGGITDTQYF. CDR3 nucleotides: TGCAGTGCTATCATAGCGGGGGGGATCACAGATACGCAGTATTTT.

This clonotype showed up just a few times. This rearrangement joins TRBV9 to TRBJ2-7; D not certain. The V gene lost 4 bases and the J gene lost 5 bases, with 13 bases spanning the gap. This CDR3 has 13 amino acids. Germline loops: CDR1 SGDLS, CDR2 YYNGEE. CDR3 nucleotides: TGTGCCAGCAGCAGGGCTTCTTGGCACGAGCAGTACTTC. It encodes CASSRASWHEQYF.

This clonotype was found a few times. This rearrangement joins TRBV9 to TRBJ2-3; D might be TRBD2 (5 bases). V was cut by 0 bases and J by 0 bases, with 11 bases left in between. The CDR3 is 16 residues long. CDR1 is SGDLS and CDR2 is YYNGEE in the germline V gene. The CDR3 loop is CASSVEASTSTDTQYF. The CDR3 DNA reads as TGTGCCAGCAGCGTAGAGGCTAGCACTAGCACAGATACGCAGTATTTT.